The following is a T cell receptor beta chain sequence with its context. Its antigen is not yet known. No per-base quality is available; no much larger clone lies one base away. The V end loses 5 bases and the J end loses 0 bases, and a stretch of 11 bases separates them. CDR1 and CDR2, per the germline V gene, are MGHRA and YSYEKL. The CDR3 contains 15 residues, cysteine and phenylalanine counted. The only DNA kept is the CDR3, 45 bases in frame from the first base. The data were taken from a study of blood T cell repertoires in COVID-19 (dated by TCRdb to about 2020). With regard to the full study: Collaborator samples came from the United States, Italy and Spain and covered acute and convalescent phases of COVID-19. A freely available public database, intended as a resource for researchers studying the immune response to SARS-CoV-2, is where the repertoires were released. Subjects who had been exposed to COVID-19, were actively infected with it, or had recovered from it provided the deeply sampled blood TCRbeta repertoires that made up the dataset. HLA class I and class II types, where available, came from metadata supplied by the sample provider rather than from assay-based typing. The samples were drawn from two sources: the first 160 participants of the ongoing ImmuneRACE study, and over 1,000 subjects contributed by 6 global collaborators. Sample metadata almost always included a de-identified subject ID, COVID-19 status, age in years and sex. The prospective study material was composed of cDNA or gDNA derived from T cells, B-cell-depleted T cells, or PBMCs.

Study-wide findings and limitations: The quantity of clinical and demographic metadata differed by source and by participant and was supplied without curation.

The collaborating institutions used their own protocols to collect whole blood in K2EDTA tubes. Collaborator samples were shipped for TCRbeta analysis as frozen whole blood, isolated PBMCs, or DNA extracted from either sample type. TCRbeta CDR3 regions were amplified from genomic DNA using the immunoSEQ Assay, a bias-controlled multiplex PCR. The study's own analysis went as follows. Nucleated cell counts per sample were estimated from amplification of reference gene primers within the assay. To quantify the absolute abundance of each unique TCRbeta CDR3 rearrangement, sequence reads were collapsed and filtered. For each sample, productive Simpson clonality was calculated as the square root of Simpson's diversity index across productive rearrangements. Not all clones reach the TCRdb copy of this immuneACCESS table, which keeps in-frame sequences only. Checked studies attribute under half of the gap to unresolved V genes and leave the rest unexplained. V and J calls and clone size are given by that table; D and trimming were obtained from the DNA. For this sample there are 270,000 or so clones; about nine tenths appear just once. 3% of the sample is in the top ten clones.

The V and J genes are TRBV4-1 and TRBJ2-1, with no confident D gene call. The clonotype was recovered from a woman aged 30 to 39 with active or convalescent COVID-19. Sequenced material: peripheral blood. The CDR3 sequence is CASSTQSSSYNEQFF. The DNA is as follows: TGCGCCAGCAGCACACAATCTAGCTCCTACAATGAGCAGTTCTTC.